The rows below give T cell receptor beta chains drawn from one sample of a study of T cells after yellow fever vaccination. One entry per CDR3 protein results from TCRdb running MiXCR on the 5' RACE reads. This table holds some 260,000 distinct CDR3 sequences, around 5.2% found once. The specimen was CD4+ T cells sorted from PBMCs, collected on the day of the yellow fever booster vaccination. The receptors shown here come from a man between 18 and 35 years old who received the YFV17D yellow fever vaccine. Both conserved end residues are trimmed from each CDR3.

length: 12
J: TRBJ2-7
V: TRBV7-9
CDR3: ASSGSNRAYEQY

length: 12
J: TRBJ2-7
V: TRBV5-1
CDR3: ASSFGGTAYEQY

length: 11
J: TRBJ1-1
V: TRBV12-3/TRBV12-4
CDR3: ASSQQVNTEAF

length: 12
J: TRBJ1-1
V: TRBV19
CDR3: ASSMRPGRTEAF

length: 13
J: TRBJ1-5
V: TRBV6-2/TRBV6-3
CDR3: ASSYSGGGGQPQH

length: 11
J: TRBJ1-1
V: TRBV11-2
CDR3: ASSLGRDREAF

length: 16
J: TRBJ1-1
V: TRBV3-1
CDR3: ASSQDSSDAEMNTEAF

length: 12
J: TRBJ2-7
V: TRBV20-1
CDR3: SAADIGGSYEQY

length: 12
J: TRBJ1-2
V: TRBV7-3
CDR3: ASSLQGADNGYT

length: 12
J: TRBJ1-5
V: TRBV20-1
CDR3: SAREAGILWPQH

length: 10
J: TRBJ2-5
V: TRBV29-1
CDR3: SVVRELEAQY

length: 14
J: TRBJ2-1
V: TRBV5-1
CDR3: ASSPRGSGAYNEQF

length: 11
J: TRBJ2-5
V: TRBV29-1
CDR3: SVERGLQETQY

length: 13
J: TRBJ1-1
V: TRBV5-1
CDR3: ASRQGEAANTEAF